This passage covers 8 T cell receptor beta chains from one sample sequenced in a study of blood T cell repertoires in COVID-19. Sequencing was performed with immunoSEQ multiplex PCR; in TCRdb, only in-frame clones are kept and a portion is missing. Among 70,000 to 85,000 clones listed, around 80% were seen once. The material sequenced was peripheral blood. The origin of the receptors is a woman of 80 years or more with acute or convalescent COVID-19.

The rearrangement joins TRBV24-1 to TRBJ1-5; no definite D call. V dropped 4 bases and J dropped 5 bases, with 8 bases sitting between them. The germline V gene has CDR1 KGHDR and CDR2 SFDVKD. The CDR3 is 13 residues long. CDR3 loop: CATSEYQDQPQHF. The CDR3, as DNA: TGTGCCACCAGTGAGTACCAGGATCAGCCCCAGCATTTT.

CDR3 sequence (DNA): TGTGCCAGCAGCCAAACCGTGGGGGCCACCGGGGAGCTGTTTTTT. Protein product: CASSQTVGATGELFF. The chain links TRBV3-1 (or the pseudogene TRBV3-2) to TRBJ2-2, with D perhaps matching TRBD1 (6 bases). The V gene lost 2 bases and the J gene lost 4 bases, with 11 bases spanning the gap. Germline-derived CDR1 and CDR2 are LGHDT and YNNKEL (reference sequence). This CDR3 spans 15 amino acids.

The chain joins TRBV11-3 to TRBJ2-7, with TRBD2 matching 11 bases. This CDR3 is built from 15 residues. J was trimmed by 2 bases and V by 1 base; bases with no gene match: 1. Germline lookup yields CDR1 SGHNT and CDR2 YENEEA. The CDR3 loop reads CASSLVSGGAYEQYF. In DNA, the CDR3 is TGTGCCAGCAGCTTAGTTAGCGGGGGGGCCTACGAGCAGTACTTC.

The V call is TRBV19, the J call TRBJ2-1; D perhaps matches TRBD2 (6 bases). Germline V gene lookup returns CDR1 LNHDA and CDR2 SQIVND (reference sequence). The CDR3 extends over 14 amino acids. Trimming stripped 4 bases from V and 7 bases from J, with 14 bases between. The CDR3 loop reads CASSSTSWGNEQFF. CDR3 sequence (DNA): TGTGCCAGTAGTAGTACTAGCTGGGGGAATGAGCAGTTCTTC.

This clone came up once. This rearrangement joins TRBV10-2 to TRBJ1-2; 8 bases align to TRBD1. The germline V gene has CDR1 WSHSY and CDR2 SAAADI. This CDR3 has 13 amino acids. V lost 4 bases, J lost 2 bases, and 0 bases stayed unmatched. The CDR3 DNA follows: TGCGCCAGCAGTGGGACAGGGAACTATGGCTACACCTTC. It codes for CASSGTGNYGYTF.

This clone was recorded a few times. This chain connects TRBV18 to TRBJ1-5, with D uncertain. This CDR3 is built from 18 residues. V was pared by 2 bases and J by 0 bases, with 17 bases between. Germline V gene sequence: CDR1 KGHSH, CDR2 LQKENI. The CDR3 region has the DNA TGTGCCAGCTCACCAATGGGCCCTCAATCTAATAGCAATCAGCCCCAGCATTTT. This translates into CASSPMGPQSNSNQPQHF.

The V gene is TRBV15, the J gene TRBJ2-1; 8 nucleotides match TRBD2. With V trimmed by 7 bases and J by 8 bases, 19 bases remained unmatched. Germline loops: CDR1 LNHNV, CDR2 YYDKDF (reference sequence). The CDR3 sequence is 17 residues long. The CDR3 loop is CATTPSGVAGGDHEQFF. CDR3 in DNA: TGTGCCACCACCCCGTCGGGGGTGGCGGGGGGTGACCATGAGCAGTTCTTC.

The chain recombines TRBV10-2 with TRBJ1-3, with 9 bases identical to TRBD1. Germline V gene data show CDR1 as WSHSY and CDR2 as SAAADI. This CDR3 has 16 residues. Losses at the gene ends were 2 bases for V and 4 bases for J; bases not matched to a gene: 6. DNA of the CDR3: TGCGCCAGCAGTGAGACAGGGGGCGCAGGAGGAAACACCATATATTTT. Translation: CASSETGGAGGNTIYF.